This T cell receptor beta chain appears in the sequencing data of a study of T-cell reconstitution after alpha-beta-depleted transplantation in children. Researchers prepared the TCRbeta library using unique molecular identifiers, the study reports. TCRdb re-analysed the PCR reads in MiXCR, keeping a single row per CDR3 protein. This table holds under 70,000 distinct CDR3 sequences, approximately 11% found once. This clonotype was counted only a few times. The sequencing here drew on PBMCs, taken before TCRalphabeta/CD19-depleted stem cell transplant. This clonotype was obtained from a boy between 10 and 17 years old with acute myeloid leukemia, due to receive a stem cell transplant.

CDR3 in DNA: TGTGCCAGCAGCTTATTCTCGGGGATTGGGGATGGGACCCAGTACTTC. Amino acids: CASSLFSGIGDGTQYF. V and J are TRBV11-2 and TRBJ2-5; TRBD2 is a possible D gene (5 bases). Trimming took 2 bases from V and 7 from J, leaving 20 bases between them. CDR1 and CDR2 (germline): SGHAT, FQNNGV. This CDR3 is 16 amino acids long.